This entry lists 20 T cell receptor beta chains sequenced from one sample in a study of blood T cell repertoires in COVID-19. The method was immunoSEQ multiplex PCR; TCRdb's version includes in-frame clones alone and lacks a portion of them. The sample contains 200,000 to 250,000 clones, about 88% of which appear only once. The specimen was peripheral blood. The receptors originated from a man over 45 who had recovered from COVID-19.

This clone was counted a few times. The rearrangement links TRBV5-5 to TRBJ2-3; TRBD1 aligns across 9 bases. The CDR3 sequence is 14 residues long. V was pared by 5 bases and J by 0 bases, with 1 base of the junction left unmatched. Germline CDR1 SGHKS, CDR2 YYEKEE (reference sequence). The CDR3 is CASSGTGSTDTQYF. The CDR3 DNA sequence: TGTGCCAGCAGTGGGACAGGGAGCACAGATACGCAGTATTTT.

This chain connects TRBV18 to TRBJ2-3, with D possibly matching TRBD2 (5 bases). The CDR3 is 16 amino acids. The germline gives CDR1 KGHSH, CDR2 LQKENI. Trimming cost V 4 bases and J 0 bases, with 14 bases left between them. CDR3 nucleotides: TGTGCCAGCTCACTACCCCCCGGGGTCAGCACAGATACGCAGTATTTT. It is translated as CASSLPPGVSTDTQYF.

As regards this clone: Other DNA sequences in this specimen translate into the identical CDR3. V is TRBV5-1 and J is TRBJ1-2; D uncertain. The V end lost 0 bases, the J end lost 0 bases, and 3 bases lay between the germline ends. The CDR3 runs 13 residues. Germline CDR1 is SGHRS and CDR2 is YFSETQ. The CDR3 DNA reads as TGCGCCAGCAGCTTGGGTACTAACTATGGCTACACCTTC. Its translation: CASSLGTNYGYTF.

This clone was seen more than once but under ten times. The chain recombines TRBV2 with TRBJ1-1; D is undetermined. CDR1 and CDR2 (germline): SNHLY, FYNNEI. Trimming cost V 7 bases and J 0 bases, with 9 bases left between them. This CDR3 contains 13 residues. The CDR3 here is CASTGNMNTEAFF. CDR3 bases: TGTGCCAGCACGGGGAATATGAACACTGAAGCTTTCTTT.

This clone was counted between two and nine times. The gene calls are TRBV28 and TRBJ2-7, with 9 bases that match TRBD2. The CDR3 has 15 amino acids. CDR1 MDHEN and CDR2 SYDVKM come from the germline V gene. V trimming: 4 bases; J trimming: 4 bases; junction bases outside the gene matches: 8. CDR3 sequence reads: CASSSPSGISYEQYF. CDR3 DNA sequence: TGTGCCAGCAGTTCGCCTAGCGGGATTTCGTACGAGCAGTACTTC.

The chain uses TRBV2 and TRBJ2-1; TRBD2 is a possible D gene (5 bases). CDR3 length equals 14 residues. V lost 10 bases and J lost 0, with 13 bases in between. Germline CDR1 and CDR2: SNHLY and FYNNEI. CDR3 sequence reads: CATKTGSSYNEQFF. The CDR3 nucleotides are TGTGCCACCAAGACTGGGAGCTCCTACAATGAGCAGTTCTTC.

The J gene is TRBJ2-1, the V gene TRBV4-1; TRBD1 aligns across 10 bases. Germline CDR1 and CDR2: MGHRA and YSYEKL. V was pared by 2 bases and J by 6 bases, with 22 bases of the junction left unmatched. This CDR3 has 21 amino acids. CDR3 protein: CASSQRNPPRGTGDWSNEQFF. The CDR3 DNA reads TGCGCCAGCAGCCAACGAAACCCCCCCAGGGGGACAGGGGATTGGAGCAATGAGCAGTTCTTC.

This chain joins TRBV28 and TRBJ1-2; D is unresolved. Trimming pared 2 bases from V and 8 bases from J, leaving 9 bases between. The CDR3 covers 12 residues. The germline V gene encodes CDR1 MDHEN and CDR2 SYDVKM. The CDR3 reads CASSLGQAGYTF. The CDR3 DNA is TGTGCCAGCAGTTTAGGGCAGGCCGGCTACACCTTC.

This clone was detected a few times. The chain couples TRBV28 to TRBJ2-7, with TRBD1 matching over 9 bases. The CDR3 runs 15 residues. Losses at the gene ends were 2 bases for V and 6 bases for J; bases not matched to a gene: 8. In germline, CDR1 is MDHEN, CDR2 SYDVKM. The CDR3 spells CASSLRGTGSSEQYF. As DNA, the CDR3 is TGTGCCAGCAGTTTAAGGGGGACAGGGTCCAGCGAGCAGTACTTC.

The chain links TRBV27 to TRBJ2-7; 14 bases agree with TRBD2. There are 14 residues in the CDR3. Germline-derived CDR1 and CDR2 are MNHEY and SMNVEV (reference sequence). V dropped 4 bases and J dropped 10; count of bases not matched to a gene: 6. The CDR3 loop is CASSWGLAGALQYF. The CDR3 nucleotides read TGTGCCAGCAGTTGGGGACTAGCGGGAGCCTTACAGTACTTC.

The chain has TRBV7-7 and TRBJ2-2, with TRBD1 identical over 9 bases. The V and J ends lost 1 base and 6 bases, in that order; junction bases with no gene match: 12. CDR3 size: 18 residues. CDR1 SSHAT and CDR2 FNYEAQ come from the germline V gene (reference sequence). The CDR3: CASSLVPPGQGFAGELFF. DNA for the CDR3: TGTGCCAGCAGCTTAGTCCCTCCGGGACAGGGTTTTGCCGGGGAGCTGTTTTTT.

Here the CDR3 DNA reads TGTGCCAGCAGCCAAGATCTAGCCTACGAGCAGTACTTC. It translates to CASSQDLAYEQYF. The gene calls are TRBV3-1 (or the pseudogene TRBV3-2) and TRBJ2-7; D gene unclear. The CDR3 loop spans 13 amino acids. Germline CDR1 reads LGHDT; CDR2 reads YNNKEL (reference sequence). The V and J ends lost 0 bases and 2 bases respectively, with 5 bases between them.

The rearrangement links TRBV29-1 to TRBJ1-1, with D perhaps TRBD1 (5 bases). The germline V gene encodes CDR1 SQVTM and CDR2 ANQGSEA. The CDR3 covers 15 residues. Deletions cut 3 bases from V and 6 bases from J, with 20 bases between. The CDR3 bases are TGCAGCGTTGACCCCACCGGGGGAACTGGCGCTGAAGCTTTCTTT. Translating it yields CSVDPTGGTGAEAFF.

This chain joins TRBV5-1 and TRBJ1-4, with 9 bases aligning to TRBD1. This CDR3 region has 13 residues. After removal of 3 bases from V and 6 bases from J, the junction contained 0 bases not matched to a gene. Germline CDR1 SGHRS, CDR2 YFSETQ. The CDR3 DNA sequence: TGCGCCAGCAGCTGGACAGGGGATGAAAAACTGTTTTTT. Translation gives CASSWTGDEKLFF.

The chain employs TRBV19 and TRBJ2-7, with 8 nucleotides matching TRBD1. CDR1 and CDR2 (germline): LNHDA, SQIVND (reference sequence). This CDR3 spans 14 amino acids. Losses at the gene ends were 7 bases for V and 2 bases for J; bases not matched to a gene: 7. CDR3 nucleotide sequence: TGTGCCAGTAAGACGGACAGGGAGACCTACGAGCAGTACTTC. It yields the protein CASKTDRETYEQYF.

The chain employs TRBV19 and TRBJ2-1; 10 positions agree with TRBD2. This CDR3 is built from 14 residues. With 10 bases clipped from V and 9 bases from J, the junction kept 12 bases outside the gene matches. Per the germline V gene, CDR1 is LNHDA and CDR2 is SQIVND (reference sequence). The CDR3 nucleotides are TGTGCCAAAAAGCGGGAGGGCCCCCCCCCTGAGCAGTTCTTC. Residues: CAKKREGPPPEQFF.

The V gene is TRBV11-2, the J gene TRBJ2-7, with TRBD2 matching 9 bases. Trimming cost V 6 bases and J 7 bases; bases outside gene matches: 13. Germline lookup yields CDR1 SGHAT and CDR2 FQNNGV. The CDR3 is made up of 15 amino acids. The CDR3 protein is CASSYAGGRAGEQYF. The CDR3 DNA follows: TGTGCCAGCAGTTATGCTGGCGGGAGGGCCGGGGAGCAGTACTTC.

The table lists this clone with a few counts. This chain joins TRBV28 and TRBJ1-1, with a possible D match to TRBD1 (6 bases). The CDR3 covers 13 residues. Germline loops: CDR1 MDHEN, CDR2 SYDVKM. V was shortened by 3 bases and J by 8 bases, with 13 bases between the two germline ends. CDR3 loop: CASSFPNREEAFF. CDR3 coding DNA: TGTGCCAGCAGTTTCCCCAACAGGGAGGAAGCTTTCTTT.

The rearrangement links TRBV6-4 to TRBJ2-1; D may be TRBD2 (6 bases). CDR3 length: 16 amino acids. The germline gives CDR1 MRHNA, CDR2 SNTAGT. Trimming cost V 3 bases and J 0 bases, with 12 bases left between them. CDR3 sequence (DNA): TGTGCCAGCAGTGAGGGCGGGACCAGCTCCTACAATGAGCAGTTCTTC. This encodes CASSEGGTSSYNEQFF.

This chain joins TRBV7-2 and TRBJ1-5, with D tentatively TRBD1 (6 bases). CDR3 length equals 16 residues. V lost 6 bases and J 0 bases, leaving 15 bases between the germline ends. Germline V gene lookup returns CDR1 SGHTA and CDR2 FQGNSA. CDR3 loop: CASSFTGTSSNQPQHF. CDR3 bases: TGTGCCAGCAGTTTCACCGGGACATCTAGCAATCAGCCCCAGCATTTT.